This T cell receptor beta chain stems from a study of OX40 agonist ivuxolimab in advanced cancers. With regard to the full study: Ivuxolimab was a fully human IgG2 agonistic monoclonal antibody targeting the costimulatory receptor OX40 (CD134). Of the approximately 50 dose-escalation patients, hepatocellular carcinoma was present in about 20, melanoma in around 15, renal cell carcinoma in 9 and head and neck cancer in 9. Patients were allowed to have had prior anti-PD-1, anti-PD-L1 or anti-CTLA-4 therapy, and 30% to 40% of the dose-escalation patients had been treated with checkpoint inhibitors. Intravenous ivuxolimab was administered to patients every 2 weeks at six dose levels: 0.01, 0.1, 0.3, 1.5, 3 and 10 mg/kg. The paper reports the monotherapy dose-escalation portion (N ≈ 52 patients) of the phase I ivuxolimab trial. The dose-escalation cohort was roughly 87% male with a mean age of about 58 years, ranging from 23 to 79. Partial responses occurred in three dose-escalation patients: two with cutaneous melanoma and one with hepatocellular carcinoma. The purpose of peripheral TCRbeta sequencing was to test whether ivuxolimab changed TCR sequence diversity and led to clonal T-cell expansion. On the study overall, not on this receptor specifically: In the 0.1-3.0 mg/kg groups, partial responders had among the lowest normalized peripheral clonal expansion, particularly in CD8+ T cells. At doses of 0.1 to 3.0 mg/kg, clonal expansion of both CD4+ and CD8+ blood T cells was observed from baseline to week 6. Low levels of normalized T-cell clonal expansion were also seen in some patients who did not respond. Which antigens the clonally expanded peripheral T cells were specific for was not determined. After ivuxolimab, more expanded clones were found on average in CD8+ T cells than in CD4+ T cells.

The CDR3 has 14 amino acids, counting the end cysteine and phenylalanine. The kept DNA is CDR3 alone, 42 bases in frame from the first base. The germline V gene supplies CDR1 SNHLY and CDR2 FYNNEI. For this chain, trimming is 5 bases at the V end and 0 bases at the J end, and the number of junction bases without a gene match is 1. Patients with autoimmune disease history or receiving systemic immunosuppression were excluded from the trial. In every dose cohort, peripheral blood was drawn for TCR sequencing at baseline, cycle 4 day 1, and cycle 7 day 1. Samples were obtained from an open-label, multicenter, first-in-human phase I dose-escalation trial of ivuxolimab. The trial enrolled adults with locally advanced or metastatic head and neck squamous cell, hepatocellular, melanoma or renal cell carcinoma. Before TCR sequencing, CD4+ and CD8+ T cells were separately sorted from peripheral blood. Genomic DNA was isolated from the sorted cells so that the TCRbeta CDR3 region could be sequenced. The immunoSEQ Assay was used for sequencing of TCRbeta CDR3 regions. This is the immuneACCESS table as TCRdb keeps it, with only in-frame sequences that have V and J called. A part of the clones is gone; compared with another copy, unresolved V genes explain less than half, and the rest is unexplained. This sample lists some 38,000 clones; 90% to 95% were detected once. Of the sample, under 25% falls within the top ten clones.

Turning to this clone: Its antigen is still unknown. Within one base of it there is no much larger clone, and no base qualities were kept.

Recombination linked TRBV2 to TRBJ2-7; 10 nucleotides in the junction match TRBD2. Sequences were derived from CD4+ or CD8+ T cells sorted from blood, sampled in a trial of the OX40 agonist ivuxolimab. This sequence originates from an adult with an advanced solid tumor such as melanoma, head and neck, liver or kidney cancer. CDR3 reads: CASSSSGSSYEQYF. The DNA sequence is TGTGCCAGCAGTTCTAGCGGGAGCTCCTACGAGCAGTACTTC.